These 10 T cell receptor beta chains originate from one sample sequenced in a study of OX40 agonist ivuxolimab in advanced cancers. The protocol was immunoSEQ multiplex PCR, while the TCRdb copy is restricted to in-frame clones and leaves out a portion. The repertoire consists of around 140,000 clones, with roughly nine tenths occurring once and the leading ten covering approximately 1%. The sequencing used CD4+ or CD8+ T cells sorted from blood, collected in a trial of the OX40 agonist ivuxolimab. The source is an adult with an advanced solid tumor such as melanoma, head and neck, liver or kidney cancer.

J is TRBJ1-2 and V is TRBV7-8, with TRBD1 identical over 7 bases. The CDR3 is 16 amino acids. Germline CDR1 SGHVS, CDR2 FQNEAQ. Unmatched junction bases numbered 5, after V lost 0 bases and J lost 1 base. The CDR3 is CASSLASYRGNYGYTF. CDR3 DNA: TGTGCCAGCAGCTTAGCTTCTTACAGGGGTAACTATGGCTACACCTTC.

This sequence joins TRBV28 and TRBJ1-5; D is unresolved. Germline V gene data show CDR1 as MDHEN and CDR2 as SYDVKM. The CDR3 is made up of 13 amino acids. V lost 7 bases and J lost 5, with 12 bases in between. The chain's CDR3 is CASKGSEYQPQHF. The CDR3 DNA sequence: TGTGCCAGCAAGGGATCCGAGTATCAGCCCCAGCATTTT.

This clone was observed a single time. V is TRBV6-5 and J is TRBJ2-1; tentative D call: TRBD1 (5 bases). Germline assignment: CDR1 MNHEY and CDR2 SVGAGI. Deletions cut 0 bases from V and 9 bases from J, with 15 bases between. This CDR3 comprises 15 residues. The CDR3 sequence is CASSYSRAFFAEQFF. The CDR3 DNA reads as TGTGCCAGCAGTTACTCCAGGGCTTTTTTCGCTGAGCAGTTCTTC.

The chain has TRBV27 and TRBJ1-5; D remains ambiguous. Trimming took 1 base from V and 3 from J, leaving 7 bases between them. This CDR3 contains 14 residues. CDR1 MNHEY and CDR2 SMNVEV come from the germline V gene (reference sequence). The CDR3 loop is CASSLFENNQPQHF. The CDR3 DNA is TGTGCCAGCAGTTTATTTGAGAACAATCAGCCCCAGCATTTT.

The chain joins TRBV7-9 to TRBJ2-3; 7 bases are a match to TRBD2. V trimming: 4 bases; J trimming: 3 bases; junction bases outside the gene matches: 7. The germline V gene has CDR1 SEHNR and CDR2 FQNEAQ (reference sequence). This CDR3 is 15 amino acids long. The CDR3: CASSYLREDTDTQYF. The CDR3, as DNA: TGTGCCAGCAGCTACCTCCGGGAGGATACAGATACGCAGTATTTT.

The V and J genes are TRBV11-2 and TRBJ1-1, with D tentatively TRBD1 (6 bases). Germline-derived CDR1 and CDR2 are SGHAT and FQNNGV. V lost 6 bases and J lost 5, with 16 bases in between. This CDR3 has 14 amino acids. As DNA, the CDR3 is TGTGCCAGCAGTCGAAACAGGGATGGGACTGAAGCTTTCTTT. Amino acid sequence: CASSRNRDGTEAFF.

The V and J genes are TRBV28 and TRBJ2-2, with D perhaps matching TRBD2 (5 bases). Trimming left V 5 bases short and J 5 bases short, with 15 bases between. Germline-derived CDR1 and CDR2 are MDHEN and SYDVKM. CDR3 length equals 15 residues. The CDR3 loop is CASSPPGIPTGELFF. Written as DNA, the CDR3 is TGTGCCAGCAGTCCCCCGGGGATCCCGACCGGGGAGCTGTTTTTT.

The V gene is TRBV5-8, the J gene TRBJ2-2; possibly TRBD2 for D (5 bases). The germline V and J ends were trimmed by 1 base and 3 bases, with 10 bases remaining between them. The CDR3 contains 15 residues. Germline V gives CDR1 SGHTS, CDR2 YDEGEE. The CDR3 DNA reads TGTGCCAGCAGCTTGAGGGCCGGGGACACCGGGGAGCTGTTTTTT. It yields the protein CASSLRAGDTGELFF. The whole variable domain, remainder taken from reference TRBV5-8 and TRBJ2-2, is EAGVTQSPTHLIKTRGQQATLRCSPISGHTSVYWYQQALGLGLQFLLWYDEGEERNRGNFPPRFSGRQFPNYSSELNVNALELEDSALYLCASSLRAGDTGELFFGEGSRLTVL.

This chain joins TRBV7-9 and TRBJ2-1; 7 bases map to TRBD2. CDR1 and CDR2 (germline): SEHNR, FQNEAQ (reference sequence). The CDR3 covers 14 residues. The trim removed 8 bases at V and 4 bases at J, leaving 8 bases unmatched. Here the CDR3 reads CASSGGVTYNEQFF. The CDR3 bases are TGTGCCAGCTCTGGGGGGGTGACGTACAATGAGCAGTTCTTC.

Comments on this clone: At the DNA level, this CDR3 is encoded by other sequences in the same sample as well. The rearrangement uses TRBV5-4 and TRBJ1-1; 7 bases map to TRBD1. The V gene end was trimmed by 4 bases and the J gene end by 1 base; junction bases not matched to a gene: 4. Germline V gene lookup returns CDR1 SGHNT and CDR2 YYREEE (reference sequence). The CDR3 covers 14 residues. The DNA of the CDR3 is TGTGCCAGCAGCCCGGGACAGACGAACACTGAAGCTTTCTTT. Its translation: CASSPGQTNTEAFF. Looking up the rest from reference TRBV5-4 and TRBJ1-1 gives the full variable domain: ETGVTQSPTHLIKTRGQQVTLRCSSQSGHNTVSWYQQALGQGPQFIFQYYREEENGRGNFPPRFSGLQFPNYSSELNVNALELDDSALYLCASSPGQTNTEAFFGQGTRLTVV.